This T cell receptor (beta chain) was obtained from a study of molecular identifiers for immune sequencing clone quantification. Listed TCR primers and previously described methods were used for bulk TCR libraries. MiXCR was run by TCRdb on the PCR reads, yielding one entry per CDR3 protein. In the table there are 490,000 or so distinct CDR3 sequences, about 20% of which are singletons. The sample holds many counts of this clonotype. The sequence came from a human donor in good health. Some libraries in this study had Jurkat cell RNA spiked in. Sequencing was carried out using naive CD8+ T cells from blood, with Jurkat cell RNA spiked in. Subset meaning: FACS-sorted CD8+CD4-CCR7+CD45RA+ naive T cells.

The CDR3 region is CASSFLGRSSGANVLTF. CDR3 nucleotide sequence: TGTGCCAGCAGTTTTCTGGGACGTAGCTCTGGGGCCAACGTCCTGACTTTC. The chain couples TRBV27 to TRBJ2-6; either TRBD1 or TRBD2 may supply D (5 bases each). Germline V CDR1 and CDR2: MNHEY, SMNVEV (reference sequence). The CDR3 covers 17 residues. Deletions cut 3 bases from V and 0 bases from J, with 12 bases between.